This T cell receptor (beta chain) was profiled in a study of T cell responses to AZD1222 COVID-19 vaccine. Comment on this clone: No antigen is known for it.

General study points: Most donors were white British and more were female, and clonal diversity was possibly underestimated.

The CDR3 is 12 amino acids. The junction had 7 bases not matched to a gene; V was cut back by 3 bases and J by 10 bases. Germline V CDR1 and CDR2: SQVTM, ANQGSEA. TCRdb's copy holds only in-frame clones and misses some; the assay was immunoSEQ multiplex PCR. The sample yields about 54,000 clones, about 90% seen once. Sample: peripheral blood, taken on day 0 of AZD1222 vaccination. The rearrangement uses TRBV29-1 and TRBJ1-2, with 8 bases identical to TRBD1. The sequence came from an adult in good health. CDR3 nucleotides: TGCAGCGTTGAGGTTCAGGGGGCAGCCTACACCTTC. Residues: CSVEVQGAAYTF.